These T cell receptor beta chains were read from a single sample in a study of STAT3 mutations in large granular lymphocyte leukemia. Assay used: immunoSEQ multiplex PCR; TCRdb lists only in-frame clones, some missing. The sample includes approximately 8,000 clones, 85% to 90% of them seen just once. The sample comprised peripheral blood mononuclear cells. These receptors were taken from a man at least 80 years old with T-cell large granular lymphocyte leukemia. Some clones in this sample may be carry-over from other donors' samples. CDR3s include the opening cysteine and the closing phenylalanine or tryptophan. The order of the fields is J gene, V gene, CDR3 length, D gene, CDR3 DNA, CDR3 protein. D genes are given only for firm matches.

j_gene: TRBJ2-7
v_gene: TRBV14
len: 15
d_gene: .
CDR3nt: TGTGCCAGCAGCCAGTCAGGGGCCCGGTTTGGGGAGCAGTACTTC
CDR3aa: CASSQSGARFGEQYF

j_gene: TRBJ2-7
v_gene: TRBV7-2
len: 13
d_gene: TRBD1
CDR3nt: TGTGCCAGCAGCTCGAAGGGGGCTGGAGAGCAGTACTTC
CDR3aa: CASSSKGAGEQYF

j_gene: TRBJ2-7
v_gene: TRBV18
len: 15
d_gene: TRBD1
CDR3nt: TGTGCCAGCTCACCAGCGGGACAGGGAACCTACGAGCAGTACTTC
CDR3aa: CASSPAGQGTYEQYF

j_gene: TRBJ2-5
v_gene: TRBV18
len: 15
d_gene: TRBD2
CDR3nt: TGTGCCAGCTCACCACAAGCGGGGGTGAAAGAGACCCAGTACTTC
CDR3aa: CASSPQAGVKETQYF

j_gene: TRBJ2-3
v_gene: TRBV6-4
len: 15
d_gene: TRBD1
CDR3nt: TGTGCCAGCAAACCCGACAGGGTGAGCACAGATACGCAGTATTTT
CDR3aa: CASKPDRVSTDTQYF

j_gene: TRBJ2-1
v_gene: TRBV10-2
len: 16
d_gene: TRBD2
CDR3nt: TGCGCCAGCAGTGGGGGACTAGCGGGGGGGCGGGGTGAGCAGTTCTTC
CDR3aa: CASSGGLAGGRGEQFF

j_gene: TRBJ2-7
v_gene: TRBV5-1
len: 14
d_gene: .
CDR3nt: TGCGCCAGCAGCTTATCCGACAGCTCCTACGAGCAGTACTTC
CDR3aa: CASSLSDSSYEQYF

j_gene: TRBJ1-6
v_gene: TRBV19
len: 14
d_gene: .
CDR3nt: TGTGCCAGTAGTATGGCCGGACAAAATTCACCCCTCCACTTT
CDR3aa: CASSMAGQNSPLHF

j_gene: TRBJ1-4
v_gene: TRBV11-2
len: 16
d_gene: .
CDR3nt: TGTGCCAGCAGCCAACAGGGTGGGGCGACTAATGAAAAACTGTTTTTT
CDR3aa: CASSQQGGATNEKLFF

j_gene: TRBJ2-7
v_gene: TRBV30
len: 13
d_gene: .
CDR3nt: TGTGCCTGGAGTCCGGGTTTCACCTACGAGCAGTACTTC
CDR3aa: CAWSPGFTYEQYF

j_gene: TRBJ2-7
v_gene: TRBV7-2
len: 14
d_gene: TRBD1
CDR3nt: TGTGCCAGCAGCTTAGGGACAGGGAACGGCGAGCAGTACTTC
CDR3aa: CASSLGTGNGEQYF

j_gene: TRBJ1-6
v_gene: TRBV6-5
len: 15
d_gene: .
CDR3nt: TGTGCCACCATCCGGGGCAGTGGCTATAATTCACCCCTCCACTTT
CDR3aa: CATIRGSGYNSPLHF

j_gene: TRBJ2-4
v_gene: TRBV10-3
len: 14
d_gene: .
CDR3nt: TGTGCCATCATGGAGCCAGGGGAAAAAAACATTCAGTACTTC
CDR3aa: CAIMEPGEKNIQYF

j_gene: TRBJ2-5
v_gene: TRBV5-4
len: 13
d_gene: .
CDR3nt: TGTGCCTCCCGCCACGGGGGTGGGGAGACCCAGTACTTC
CDR3aa: CASRHGGGETQYF

j_gene: TRBJ2-7
v_gene: TRBV7-6
len: 13
d_gene: .
CDR3nt: TGTGCCAGCAGCCCACAGGGAATCAACGAGCAGTACTTC
CDR3aa: CASSPQGINEQYF

j_gene: TRBJ1-4
v_gene: TRBV5-1
len: 13
d_gene: .
CDR3nt: TGCGCCAGCCGAGAGGGGGGGGAGACAAAACTGTTTTTT
CDR3aa: CASREGGETKLFF

j_gene: TRBJ2-5
v_gene: TRBV29-1
len: 14
d_gene: .
CDR3nt: TGCAGCGTTGATCCGGCGGGGGCACAAGAGACCCAGTACTTC
CDR3aa: CSVDPAGAQETQYF

j_gene: TRBJ2-3
v_gene: TRBV5-4
len: 13
d_gene: .
CDR3nt: TGTGCCAGCAGCTCCAGAGGGCAAGATACGCAGTATTTT
CDR3aa: CASSSRGQDTQYF

j_gene: TRBJ1-2
v_gene: TRBV29-1
len: 14
d_gene: TRBD1
CDR3nt: TGCAGCGTTGTGTCCCCGGGGACAGTCTATGGCTACACCTTC
CDR3aa: CSVVSPGTVYGYTF

j_gene: TRBJ1-4
v_gene: TRBV28
len: 17
d_gene: .
CDR3nt: TGTGCCAGCAGTTTTGAACGAGGGAGCTTCTTTAATGAAAAACTGTTTTTT
CDR3aa: CASSFERGSFFNEKLFF

j_gene: TRBJ2-7
v_gene: TRBV5-1
len: 15
d_gene: .
CDR3nt: TGCGCCAGCAGCTTGGCCGGGGCAGGGTTCCACGAGCAGTACTTC
CDR3aa: CASSLAGAGFHEQYF

j_gene: TRBJ1-1
v_gene: TRBV9
len: 14
d_gene: .
CDR3nt: TGTGCCAGCAGCGTAATCTTAGGGGTCACTGAAGCTTTCTTT
CDR3aa: CASSVILGVTEAFF